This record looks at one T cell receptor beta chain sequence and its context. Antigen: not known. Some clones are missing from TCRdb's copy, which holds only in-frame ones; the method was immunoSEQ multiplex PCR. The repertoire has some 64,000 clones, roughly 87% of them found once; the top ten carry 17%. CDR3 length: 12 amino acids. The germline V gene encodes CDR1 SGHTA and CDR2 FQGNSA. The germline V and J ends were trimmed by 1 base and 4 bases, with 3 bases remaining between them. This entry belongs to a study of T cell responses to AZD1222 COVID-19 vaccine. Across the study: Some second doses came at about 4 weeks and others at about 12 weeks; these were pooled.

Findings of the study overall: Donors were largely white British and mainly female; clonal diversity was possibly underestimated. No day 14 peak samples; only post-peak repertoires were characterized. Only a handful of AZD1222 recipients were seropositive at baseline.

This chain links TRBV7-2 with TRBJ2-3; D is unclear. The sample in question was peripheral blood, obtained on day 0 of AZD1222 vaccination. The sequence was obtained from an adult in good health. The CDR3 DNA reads TGTGCCAGCAGCTTAGATGCAGATACGCAGTATTTT. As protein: CASSLDADTQYF.